Below are 8 T cell receptor beta chains sequenced from a single sample in a study of blood T cell repertoires in COVID-19. Some clones are missing from TCRdb's copy, which holds only in-frame ones; the method was immunoSEQ multiplex PCR. There are roughly 260,000 clones in the sample; approximately 92% occur only once, and about 2.5% lies in the top ten. The sequencing input was peripheral blood. The receptors were gathered from a person in their late teens or twenties with COVID-19, enrolled during active disease.

The chain carries TRBV4-2 and TRBJ2-2; no firm D call. The CDR3 spans 16 residues. V was cut by 0 bases and J by 1 base, with 9 bases left in between. From germline, CDR1 is LGHNA and CDR2 YNFKEQ. This CDR3 is CASSQDYAGNTGELFF. CDR3 DNA sequence: TGTGCCAGCAGCCAAGATTATGCAGGGAACACCGGGGAGCTGTTTTTT.

As concerns this clone: The same CDR3 is also encoded by other DNA sequences in this sample. V is TRBV15 and J is TRBJ2-7; possibly TRBD2 for D (5 bases). This CDR3 has 14 amino acids. The V gene lost 0 bases and the J gene lost 0 bases, with 6 bases spanning the gap. Germline CDR1 reads LNHNV; CDR2 reads YYDKDF (reference sequence). CDR3 loop: CATSRDRGSYEQYF. CDR3 nucleotide sequence: TGTGCCACCAGCAGAGATCGGGGCTCCTACGAGCAGTACTTC. The full variable domain, in which reference TRBV15 and TRBJ2-7 provide the parts outside the CDR3, is DAMVIQNPRYQVTQFGKPVTLSCSQTLNHNVMYWYQQKSSQAPKLLFHYYDKDFNNEADTPDNFQSRRPNTSFCFLDIRSPGLGDTAMYLCATSRDRGSYEQYFGPGTRLTVT.

This CDR3 is CATSDLAGYSYEQYF. CDR3 in DNA: TGTGCCACCAGTGATTTGGCAGGTTACTCCTACGAGCAGTACTTC. The chain has TRBV24-1 and TRBJ2-7; D gene uncertain. Germline loops: CDR1 KGHDR, CDR2 SFDVKD. Trimming cost V 0 bases and J 0 bases, with 8 bases left between them. The CDR3 is made up of 15 amino acids.

The V and J genes are TRBV27 and TRBJ2-1, with 11 bases aligning to TRBD1. V lost 4 bases and J lost 9; bases outside the gene matches: 5. This CDR3 spans 14 amino acids. CDR1 is MNHEY and CDR2 is SMNVEV in the germline V gene (reference sequence). This chain's CDR3 is CASSWTGGSGEQFF. The CDR3 DNA follows: TGTGCCAGCAGTTGGACAGGGGGCTCTGGTGAGCAGTTCTTC.

The V and J genes are TRBV5-1 and TRBJ1-1, with 11 bases fitting TRBD1. V lost 5 bases and J lost 1; bases outside the gene matches: 4. The CDR3 is made up of 15 amino acids. From germline, CDR1 is SGHRS and CDR2 YFSETQ. The CDR3 DNA sequence: TGCGCCAGCAGTCCCGGGACAGGGGGGAACACTGAAGCTTTCTTT. Amino acids: CASSPGTGGNTEAFF.

The V and J genes are TRBV3-1 (or the pseudogene TRBV3-2) and TRBJ2-3; TRBD2 matches at 14 bases. Germline V CDR1 and CDR2: LGHDT, YNNKEL (reference sequence). This CDR3 is built from 15 residues. Trimming took 4 bases from V and 6 from J; bases not matched to a gene: 3. CDR3 sequence: CASSRLAGGLDTQYF. The CDR3 bases are TGTGCCAGCAGCCGACTAGCGGGAGGGCTCGATACGCAGTATTTT.

The V and J genes are TRBV19 and TRBJ2-1, with 7 bases aligning to TRBD2. The V segment lost 3 bases and the J segment 7 bases; nucleotides outside the gene matches: 3. CDR3 length equals 13 residues. From germline, CDR1 is LNHDA and CDR2 SQIVND (reference sequence). The CDR3 DNA sequence: TGTGCCAGTAGTATTGTACTAGCGAATGAGCAGTTCTTC. Its protein product is CASSIVLANEQFF.

V is TRBV27 and J is TRBJ1-5; weak D call: TRBD1 (6 bases). V was pared by 3 bases and J by 1 base, with 10 bases between. This CDR3 has 15 amino acids. The germline CDR1 and CDR2 sequences are MNHEY and SMNVEV (reference sequence). The CDR3 region has the DNA TGTGCCAGCAGTTTCCTGGACAGCAGCAATCAGCCCCAGCATTTT. Protein sequence: CASSFLDSSNQPQHF.